The T cell receptor (beta chain) described here comes from a study of post-analysis software for immune sequencing data. Study as a whole: Relapsing-remitting, secondary progressive and progressive-relapsing courses of multiple sclerosis were included. General study findings and limits: Samples sharing a preparation batch grouped tightly together when assessed by F measure. When compared against controls, multiple sclerosis patients showed significantly lower normalized Chao1 diversity. Patients had higher frequencies than controls of about five TRBV segments, including TRBV5-6, TRBV5-1 and TRBV20-1.

CDR3 length: 19 residues. With V trimmed by 2 bases and J by 7 bases, 18 bases remained unmatched. This clonotype has just a few counts. What it recognizes is unknown. Libraries were made from TCR beta cDNA, and they carried unique molecular identifiers. cDNA molecules numbering about 480,000 came from roughly 1.1 to 9.2 million T cells. One entry per CDR3 protein results from TCRdb running MiXCR on the PCR reads. The sample has about 760,000 distinct CDR3 sequences, roughly 27% seen once. This sequence joins TRBV12-3 or TRBV12-4 and TRBJ1-5, with 9 nucleotides matching TRBD1. The sequencing input was blood. The receptor's source is a girl under 18 with multiple sclerosis. The CDR3 here is CASSLFLGQGPGLQQPQHF. The CDR3 DNA is TGTGCCAGCAGTTTATTCTTGGGACAGGGTCCCGGATTGCAGCAGCCCCAGCATTTT.